The text below deals with one TCR beta chain. This sample is part of a study of blood T cell repertoires in COVID-19. Residents of 24 US areas, aged roughly 18 to 89 years, made up the participants. The study assigned cohorts using participant-reported clinical history. Source study methods: Amplifying reference gene primers gave estimates of nucleated cell counts. Measured with immunoSEQ multiplex PCR; TCRdb has only the in-frame clones, and not every one. V, J and clone size are taken as reported in that table, and D and trimming were inferred from the DNA itself. This table has around 300,000 clones, roughly 89% appearing once. The ends were cut back, 3 bases at V and 0 bases at J, with 9 bases in the middle. Per germline, CDR1 KGHSH and CDR2 LQKENI. This CDR3 comprises 15 residues.

This TCR derives from a woman aged 60-75 years who had recovered from COVID-19. Sequencing was done on a sample of PBMCs or T cells enriched from blood (not recorded which). The rearrangement joins TRBV18 to TRBJ1-5; D gene unclear. CDR3 protein: CASSPAGISNQPQHF. For the CDR3, the DNA is TGTGCCAGCTCACCTGCGGGGATTAGCAATCAGCCCCAGCATTTT.